This TCR beta chain was obtained from a study of control samples from healthy donors and cancer patients. This CDR3 is built from 17 residues. Per germline, CDR1 KGHDR and CDR2 SFDVKD. V shed 4 bases and J 5 bases; nucleotides not matched to a gene: 12. Sequencing used immunoSEQ multiplex PCR; TCRdb keeps in-frame clones, though not all of them. The sample records about 150,000 clones, 85% to 95% being singletons. The sequence was obtained from a man aged 50 to 60 in good health. The chain has TRBV24-1 and TRBJ2-3; 9 bases match TRBD2. Sequencing was carried out using blood. This CDR3 is CATSDTGTSIRIDTQYF. The CDR3 DNA reads TGTGCCACCAGTGACACCGGGACTAGCATCCGTATAGATACGCAGTATTTT.